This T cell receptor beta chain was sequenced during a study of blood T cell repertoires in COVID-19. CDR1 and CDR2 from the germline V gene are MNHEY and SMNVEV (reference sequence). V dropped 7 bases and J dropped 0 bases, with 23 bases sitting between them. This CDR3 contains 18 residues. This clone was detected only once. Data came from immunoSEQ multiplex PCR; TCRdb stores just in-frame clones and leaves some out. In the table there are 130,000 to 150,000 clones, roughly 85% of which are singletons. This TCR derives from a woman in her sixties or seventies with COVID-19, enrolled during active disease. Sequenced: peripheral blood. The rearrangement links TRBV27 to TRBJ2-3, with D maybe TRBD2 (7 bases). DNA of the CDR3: TGTGCCAGCACCTTTTGGGGGGGCGCCGGTTCTAGCACAGATACGCAGTATTTT. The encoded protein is CASTFWGGAGSSTDTQYF.